This TCR beta chain appears in the sequencing data of a study of cytomegalovirus exposure and HLA in healthy donors. The study, taken as a whole, reports: With further analysis later on, most CMV-associated TCR beta chains appeared HLA-restricted. There were some public TCRs occurring in many donors, but most TCR sequences were rare. The study flagged 150 to 200 TCR beta chains as cytomegalovirus-associated.

The CDR3 extends over 12 amino acids. Germline loops: CDR1 SGHTA, CDR2 FQGNSA. V was shortened by 4 bases and J by 5 bases, with 8 bases between the two germline ends. PCR was performed using 60 Vbeta and 13 Jbeta primers. Sequenced by immunoSEQ multiplex PCR; TCRdb stores in-frame clones only, minus some. Of 120,000 or so clones in the sample, about 78% were seen once. Comments on this clone: Its target is not known.

At the time of sampling, donors were nominally healthy, though unrecorded immune exposures were likely. The receptor's source is a woman in her forties in good health and CMV-seropositive. The sample taken for sequencing was PBMCs. The J gene is TRBJ2-5, the V gene TRBV7-2; D might be TRBD1 (5 bases). The CDR3 DNA reads as TGTGCCAGCAGCTGGGGCTGGGAGACCCAGTACTTC. Amino acids: CASSWGWETQYF. The variable domain in full, with the rest retrieved from reference TRBV7-2 and TRBJ2-5, is GAGVSQSPSNKVTEKGKDVELRCDPISGHTALYWYRQSLGQGLEFLIYFQGNSAPDKSGLPSDRFSAERTGGSVSTLTIQRTQQEDSAVYLCASSWGWETQYFGPGTRLLVL.